This T cell receptor beta chain was identified in a study of blood T cell repertoires in COVID-19. There are 15 residues in the CDR3. V gave up 2 bases and J gave up 7 bases, with 20 bases separating them. The germline V gene has CDR1 SQVTM and CDR2 ANQGSEA. The repertoire was sequenced with immunoSEQ multiplex PCR; TCRdb's copy has only in-frame clones and lacks some. The table shows approximately 480,000 clones, with around 87% occurring only once. This chain connects TRBV29-1 to TRBJ1-1, with no clear D. The sample comprised PBMCs or T cells enriched from blood (not recorded which). The sequence was obtained from a woman between 18 and 29 years old who had recovered from COVID-19. CDR3 bases: TGCAGCGTTGAAAGTTCCGGGAGGCGAAATAATGAAGCTTTCTTT. Encoded protein: CSVESSGRRNNEAFF.